This T cell receptor beta chain was identified in a study of blood T cell repertoires in COVID-19. Study-level information: The United States, Italy and Spain provided the acute and convalescent COVID-19 samples. Sources were T cells, B-cell-depleted T cells, or PBMCs; the material itself was cDNA or gDNA.

Authors' analysis steps: Estimation of nucleated cell counts relied on the amplification of reference gene primers. TCRdb's copy holds only in-frame clones and misses some; the assay was immunoSEQ multiplex PCR. The D gene and trimming were derived from the DNA, and the V and J assignments and clone size from that table. Of 200,000 to 250,000 clones detected, over 70% appear once; the ten largest clones hold less than 7%. The CDR3 runs to 15 residues. V shed 6 bases, J shed 3 bases, and the junction held 7 bases outside the gene matches. Germline CDR1 is SNHLY and CDR2 is FYNNEI. The TCR was taken from an older woman with acute or convalescent COVID-19. Sequenced input: peripheral blood. The chain has TRBV2 and TRBJ2-5, with 10 positions matching TRBD2. As DNA, the CDR3 is TGTGCCAGCAGGGAGGGTCTAGCGGGAGAAGAGACCCAGTACTTC. This gives the protein CASREGLAGEETQYF.